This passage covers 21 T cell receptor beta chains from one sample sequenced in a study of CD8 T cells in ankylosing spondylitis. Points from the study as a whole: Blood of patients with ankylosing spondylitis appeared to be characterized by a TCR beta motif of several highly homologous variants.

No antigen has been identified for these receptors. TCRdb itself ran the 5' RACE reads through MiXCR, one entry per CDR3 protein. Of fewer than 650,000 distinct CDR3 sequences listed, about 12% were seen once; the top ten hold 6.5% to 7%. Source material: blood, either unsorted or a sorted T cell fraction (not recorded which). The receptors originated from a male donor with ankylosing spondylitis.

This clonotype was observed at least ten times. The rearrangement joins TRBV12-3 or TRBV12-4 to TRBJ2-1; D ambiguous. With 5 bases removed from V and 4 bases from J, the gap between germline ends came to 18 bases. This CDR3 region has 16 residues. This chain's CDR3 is CASSTSYSSRYNEQFF. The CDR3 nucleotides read TGTGCCAGCAGTACGTCTTACTCCTCAAGGTACAATGAGCAGTTCTTC.

The CDR3 coding sequence is TGTGCCACCAGTCCGACACAACGAACCTATGGCTACACCTTC. Its protein is CATSPTQRTYGYTF. This rearrangement joins TRBV24-1 to TRBJ1-2; unclear D gene. Trimming removed 6 bases at V and 4 bases at J, with 14 bases between. The CDR3 is 14 amino acids. In germline, CDR1 is KGHDR, CDR2 SFDVKD.

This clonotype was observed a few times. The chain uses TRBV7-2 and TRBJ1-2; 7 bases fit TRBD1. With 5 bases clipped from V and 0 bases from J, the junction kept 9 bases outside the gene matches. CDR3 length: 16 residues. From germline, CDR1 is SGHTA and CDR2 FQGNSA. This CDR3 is CASSGRGGQSNYGYTF. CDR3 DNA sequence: TGTGCCAGCAGCGGCCGGGGGGGACAGTCTAACTATGGCTACACCTTC.

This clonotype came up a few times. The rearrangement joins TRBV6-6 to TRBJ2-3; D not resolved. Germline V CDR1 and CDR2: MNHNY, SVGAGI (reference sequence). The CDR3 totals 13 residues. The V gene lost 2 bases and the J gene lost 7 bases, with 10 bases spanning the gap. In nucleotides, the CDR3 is TGTGCCAGCAGTTACACTCGGAGCCATACGCAGTATTTT. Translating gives CASSYTRSHTQYF.

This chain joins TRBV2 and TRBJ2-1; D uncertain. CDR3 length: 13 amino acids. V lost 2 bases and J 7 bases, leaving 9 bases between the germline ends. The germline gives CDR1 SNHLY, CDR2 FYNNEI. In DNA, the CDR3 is TGTGCCAGCAGTGAATACCAGTATAATGAGCAGTTCTTC. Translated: CASSEYQYNEQFF. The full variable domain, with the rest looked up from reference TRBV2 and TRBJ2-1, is EPEVTQTPSHQVTQMGQEVILRCVPISNHLYFYWYRQILGQKVEFLVSFYNNEISEKSEIFDDQFSVERPDGSNFTLKIRSTKLEDSAMYFCASSEYQYNEQFFGPGTRLTVL.

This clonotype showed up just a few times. The CDR3 bases are TGTGCCAGCAGCCCTGGACCGATCTTAGGGGGCTACACCTTC. Translating gives CASSPGPILGGYTF. This sequence joins TRBV12-3 or TRBV12-4 and TRBJ1-2, with no clear D. The CDR3 spans 14 residues. The V end lost 6 bases, the J end lost 8 bases, and 19 bases lay between the germline ends.

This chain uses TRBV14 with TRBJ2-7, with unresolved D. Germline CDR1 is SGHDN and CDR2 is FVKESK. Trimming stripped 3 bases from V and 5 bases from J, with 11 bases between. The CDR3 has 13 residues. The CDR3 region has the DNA TGTGCCAGCAGCCAGATACAAGTCAACGAGCAGTACTTC. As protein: CASSQIQVNEQYF.

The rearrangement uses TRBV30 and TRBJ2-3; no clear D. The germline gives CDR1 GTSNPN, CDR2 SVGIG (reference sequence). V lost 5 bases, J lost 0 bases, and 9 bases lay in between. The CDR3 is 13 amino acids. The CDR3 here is CAWGRRSTDTQYF. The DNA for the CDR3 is TGTGCCTGGGGGCGGAGAAGCACAGATACGCAGTATTTT.

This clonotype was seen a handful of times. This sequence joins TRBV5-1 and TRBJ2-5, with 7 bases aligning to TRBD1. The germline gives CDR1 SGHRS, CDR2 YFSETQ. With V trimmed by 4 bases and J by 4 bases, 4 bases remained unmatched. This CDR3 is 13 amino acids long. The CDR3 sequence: CASSVRDRETQYF. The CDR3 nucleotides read TGCGCCAGCAGCGTACGGGACAGAGAGACCCAGTACTTC.

CDR3 sequence (DNA): TGTGCCAGCAGTCCTCGTCCTCCCTACAATGAGCAGTTCTTC. The encoded protein is CASSPRPPYNEQFF. The rearrangement uses TRBV6-2 or TRBV6-3 and TRBJ2-1, with D unclear. Trimming left V 5 bases short and J 2 bases short, with 10 bases between. From germline, CDR1 is MNHEY and CDR2 SVGEGT. The CDR3 contains 14 residues.

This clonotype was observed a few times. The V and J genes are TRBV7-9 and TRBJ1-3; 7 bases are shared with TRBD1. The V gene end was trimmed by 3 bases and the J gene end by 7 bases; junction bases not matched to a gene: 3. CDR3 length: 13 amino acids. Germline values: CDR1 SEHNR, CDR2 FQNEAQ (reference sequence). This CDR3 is CASSFVQGNTIYF. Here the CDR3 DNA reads TGTGCCAGCAGCTTCGTACAGGGGAACACCATATATTTT. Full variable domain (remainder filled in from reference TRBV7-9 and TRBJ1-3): DTGVSQNPRHKITKRGQNVTFRCDPISEHNRLYWYRQTLGQGPEFLTYFQNEAQLEKSRLLSDRFSAERPKGSFSTLEIQRTEQGDSAMYLCASSFVQGNTIYFGEGSWLTVV.

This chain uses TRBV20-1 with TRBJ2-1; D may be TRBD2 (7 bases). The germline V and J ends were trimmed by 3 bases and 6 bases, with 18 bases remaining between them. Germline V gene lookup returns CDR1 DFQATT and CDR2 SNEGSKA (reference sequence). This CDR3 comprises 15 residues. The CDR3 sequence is CSASKGEGQGNEQFF. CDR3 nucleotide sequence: TGCAGTGCTAGCAAGGGGGAGGGCCAGGGCAATGAGCAGTTCTTC.

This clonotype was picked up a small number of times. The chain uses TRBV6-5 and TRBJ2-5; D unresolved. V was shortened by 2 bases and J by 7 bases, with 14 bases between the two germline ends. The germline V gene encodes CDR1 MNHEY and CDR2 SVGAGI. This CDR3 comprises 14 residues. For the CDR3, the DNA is TGTGCCAGCAGTTACGATGGCCATCCGGCGACCCAGTACTTC. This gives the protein CASSYDGHPATQYF.

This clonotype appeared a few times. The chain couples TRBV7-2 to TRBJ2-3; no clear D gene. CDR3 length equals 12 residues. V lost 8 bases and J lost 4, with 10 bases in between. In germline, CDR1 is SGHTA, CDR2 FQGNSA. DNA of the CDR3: TGTGCCAGCGCAACGTTAGCAGATACGCAGTATTTT. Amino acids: CASATLADTQYF.

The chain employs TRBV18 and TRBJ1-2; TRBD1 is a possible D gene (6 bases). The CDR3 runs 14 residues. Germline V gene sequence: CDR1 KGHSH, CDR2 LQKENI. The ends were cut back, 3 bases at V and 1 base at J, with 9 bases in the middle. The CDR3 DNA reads TGTGCCAGCTCACCCGGGGACAATAACTATGGCTACACCTTC. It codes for CASSPGDNNYGYTF.

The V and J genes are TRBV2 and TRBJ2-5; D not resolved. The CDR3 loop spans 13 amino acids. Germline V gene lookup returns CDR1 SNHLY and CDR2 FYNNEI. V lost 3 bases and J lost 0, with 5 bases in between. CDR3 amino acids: CASSEEHQETQYF. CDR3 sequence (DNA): TGTGCCAGCAGTGAGGAACACCAAGAGACCCAGTACTTC. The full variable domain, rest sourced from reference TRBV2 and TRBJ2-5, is EPEVTQTPSHQVTQMGQEVILRCVPISNHLYFYWYRQILGQKVEFLVSFYNNEISEKSEIFDDQFSVERPDGSNFTLKIRSTKLEDSAMYFCASSEEHQETQYFGPGTRLLVL.

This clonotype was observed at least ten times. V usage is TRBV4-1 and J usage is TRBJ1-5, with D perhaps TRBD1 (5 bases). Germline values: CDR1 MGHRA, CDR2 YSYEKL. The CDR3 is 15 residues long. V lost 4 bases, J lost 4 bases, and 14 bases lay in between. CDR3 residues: CASSPVGRGNQPQHF. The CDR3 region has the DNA TGCGCCAGCAGCCCCGTGGGGAGGGGTAATCAGCCCCAGCATTTT.

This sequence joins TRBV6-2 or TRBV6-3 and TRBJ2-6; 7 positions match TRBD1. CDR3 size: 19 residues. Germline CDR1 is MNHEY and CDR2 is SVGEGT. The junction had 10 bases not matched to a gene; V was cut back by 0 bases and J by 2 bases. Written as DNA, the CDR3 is TGTGCCAGCAGTTACTCGACAGGGATCGGTCGTACTGGGGCCAACGTCCTGACTTTC. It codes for CASSYSTGIGRTGANVLTF.

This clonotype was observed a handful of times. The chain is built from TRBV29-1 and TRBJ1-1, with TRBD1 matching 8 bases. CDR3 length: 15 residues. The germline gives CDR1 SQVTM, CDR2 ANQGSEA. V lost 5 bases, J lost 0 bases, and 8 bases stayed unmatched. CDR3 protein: CSVSQGATMNTEAFF. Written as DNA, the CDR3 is TGCAGCGTTAGTCAGGGGGCAACCATGAACACTGAAGCTTTCTTT.

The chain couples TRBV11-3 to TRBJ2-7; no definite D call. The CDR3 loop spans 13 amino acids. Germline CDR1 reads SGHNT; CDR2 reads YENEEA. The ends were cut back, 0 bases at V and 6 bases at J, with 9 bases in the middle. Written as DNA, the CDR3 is TGTGCCAGCAGCTTAGATTTGACCTCCGAGCAGTACGTC. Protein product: CASSLDLTSEQYV.

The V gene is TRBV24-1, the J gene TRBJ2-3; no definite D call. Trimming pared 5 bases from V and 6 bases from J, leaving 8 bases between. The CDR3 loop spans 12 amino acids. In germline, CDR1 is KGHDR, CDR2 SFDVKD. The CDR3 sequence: CATSVTGDTQYF. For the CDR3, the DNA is TGTGCCACCAGTGTCACCGGGGATACGCAGTATTTT.